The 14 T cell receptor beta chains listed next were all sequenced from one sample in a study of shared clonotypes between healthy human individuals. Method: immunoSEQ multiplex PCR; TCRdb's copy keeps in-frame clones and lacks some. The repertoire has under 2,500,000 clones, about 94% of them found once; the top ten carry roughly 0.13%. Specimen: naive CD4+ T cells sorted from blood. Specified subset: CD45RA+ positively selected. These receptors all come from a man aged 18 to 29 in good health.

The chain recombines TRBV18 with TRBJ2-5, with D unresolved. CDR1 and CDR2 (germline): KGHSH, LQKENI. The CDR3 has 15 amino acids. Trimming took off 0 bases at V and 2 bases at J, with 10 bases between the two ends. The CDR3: CASSPPSHRQETQYF. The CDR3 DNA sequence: TGTGCCAGCTCACCACCTAGCCATAGACAAGAGACCCAGTACTTC. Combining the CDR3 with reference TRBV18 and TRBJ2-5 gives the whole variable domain NAGVMQNPRHLVRRRGQEARLRCSPMKGHSHVYWYRQLPEEGLKFMVYLQKENIIDESGMPKERFSAEFPKEGPSILRIQQVVRGDSAAYFCASSPPSHRQETQYFGPGTRLLVL.

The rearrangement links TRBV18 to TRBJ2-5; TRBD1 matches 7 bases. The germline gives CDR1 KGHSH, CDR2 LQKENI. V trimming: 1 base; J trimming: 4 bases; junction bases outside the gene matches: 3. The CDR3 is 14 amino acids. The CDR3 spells CASSPRQGPETQYF. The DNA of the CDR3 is TGTGCCAGCTCACCACGACAGGGACCAGAGACCCAGTACTTC. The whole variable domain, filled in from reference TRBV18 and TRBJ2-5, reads NAGVMQNPRHLVRRRGQEARLRCSPMKGHSHVYWYRQLPEEGLKFMVYLQKENIIDESGMPKERFSAEFPKEGPSILRIQQVVRGDSAAYFCASSPRQGPETQYFGPGTRLLVL.

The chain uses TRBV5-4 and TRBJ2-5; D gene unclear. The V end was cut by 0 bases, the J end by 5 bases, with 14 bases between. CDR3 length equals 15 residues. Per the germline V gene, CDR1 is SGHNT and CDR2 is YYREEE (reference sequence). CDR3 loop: CASSLVGTAPETQYF. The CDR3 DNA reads TGTGCCAGCAGCTTGGTTGGCACGGCGCCTGAGACCCAGTACTTC.

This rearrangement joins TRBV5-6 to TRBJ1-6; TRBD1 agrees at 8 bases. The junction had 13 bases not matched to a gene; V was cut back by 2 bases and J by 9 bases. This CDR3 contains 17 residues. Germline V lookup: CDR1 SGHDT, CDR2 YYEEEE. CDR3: CASSFSGQGGIVSPLHF. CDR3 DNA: TGTGCCAGCAGCTTCTCCGGACAGGGAGGGATCGTTTCACCCCTCCACTTT.

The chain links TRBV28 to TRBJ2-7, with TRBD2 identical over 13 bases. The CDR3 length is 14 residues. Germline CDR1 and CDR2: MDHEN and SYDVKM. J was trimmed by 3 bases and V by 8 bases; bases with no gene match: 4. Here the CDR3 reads CASGGLAGIYEQYF. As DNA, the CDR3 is TGTGCCAGCGGGGGACTAGCGGGGATCTACGAGCAGTACTTC.

The CDR3 DNA reads TGTGCCAGCAGTTATTTGGGGGAAGCTGGCTACACCTTC. As protein: CASSYLGEAGYTF. The J gene is TRBJ1-2, the V gene TRBV6-6; D may be TRBD1 (5 bases). The CDR3 contains 13 residues. The ends were cut back, 3 bases at V and 7 bases at J, with 12 bases in the middle. CDR1 is MNHNY, CDR2 SVGAGI, per germline (reference sequence).

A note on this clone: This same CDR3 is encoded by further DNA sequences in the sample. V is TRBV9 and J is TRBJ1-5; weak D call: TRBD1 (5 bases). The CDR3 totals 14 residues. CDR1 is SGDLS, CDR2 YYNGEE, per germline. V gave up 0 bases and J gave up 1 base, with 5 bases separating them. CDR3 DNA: TGTGCCAGCAGCGTAGGACAGAGCAATCAGCCCCAGCATTTT. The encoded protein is CASSVGQSNQPQHF.

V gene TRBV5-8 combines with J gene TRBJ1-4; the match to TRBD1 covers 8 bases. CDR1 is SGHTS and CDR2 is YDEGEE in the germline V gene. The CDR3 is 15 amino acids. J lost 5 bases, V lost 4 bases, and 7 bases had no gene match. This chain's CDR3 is CASSGRTGLNEKLFF. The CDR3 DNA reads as TGTGCCAGCAGCGGGCGGACAGGGCTCAATGAAAAACTGTTTTTT.

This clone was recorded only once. CDR3 coding DNA: TGTGCCAGCAGCGTAGGGGGTGATCGCAATCAGCCCCAGCATTTT. Translated: CASSVGGDRNQPQHF. This chain uses TRBV9 with TRBJ1-5; no reliable D call. The CDR3 is made up of 15 amino acids. CDR1 SGDLS and CDR2 YYNGEE come from the germline V gene. V lost 0 bases, J lost 2 bases, and 9 bases lay in between.

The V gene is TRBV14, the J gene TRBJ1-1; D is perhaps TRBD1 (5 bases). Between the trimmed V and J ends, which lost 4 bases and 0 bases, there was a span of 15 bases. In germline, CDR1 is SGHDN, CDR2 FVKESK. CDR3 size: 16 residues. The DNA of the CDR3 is TGTGCCAGCAGCCCGGGTCTGGGGGGTTTGAACACTGAAGCTTTCTTT. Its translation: CASSPGLGGLNTEAFF.

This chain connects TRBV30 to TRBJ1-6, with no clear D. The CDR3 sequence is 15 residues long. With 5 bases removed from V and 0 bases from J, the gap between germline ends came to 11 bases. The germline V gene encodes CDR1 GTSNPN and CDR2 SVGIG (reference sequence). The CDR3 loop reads CAWGEGSSYNSPLHF. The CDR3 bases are TGTGCCTGGGGGGAAGGCAGCTCCTATAATTCACCCCTCCACTTT.

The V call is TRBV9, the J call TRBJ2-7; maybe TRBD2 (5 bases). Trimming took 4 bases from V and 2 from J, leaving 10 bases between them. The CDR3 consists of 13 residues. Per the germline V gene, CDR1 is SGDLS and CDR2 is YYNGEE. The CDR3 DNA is TGTGCCAGCAGCCCGGGATCAACCTACGAGCAGTACTTC. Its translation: CASSPGSTYEQYF. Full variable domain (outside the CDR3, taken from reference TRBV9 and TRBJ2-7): DSGVTQTPKHLITATGQRVTLRCSPRSGDLSVYWYQQSLDQGLQFLIQYYNGEERAKGNILERFSAQQFPDLHSELNLSSLELGDSALYFCASSPGSTYEQYFGPGTRLTVT.

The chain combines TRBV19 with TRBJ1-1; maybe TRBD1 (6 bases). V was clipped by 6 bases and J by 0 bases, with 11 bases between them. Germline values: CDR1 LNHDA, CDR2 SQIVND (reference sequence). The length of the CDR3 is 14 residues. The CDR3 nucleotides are TGTGCCAGTAGGGCGGGGGGCATGAACACTGAAGCTTTCTTT. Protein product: CASRAGGMNTEAFF.

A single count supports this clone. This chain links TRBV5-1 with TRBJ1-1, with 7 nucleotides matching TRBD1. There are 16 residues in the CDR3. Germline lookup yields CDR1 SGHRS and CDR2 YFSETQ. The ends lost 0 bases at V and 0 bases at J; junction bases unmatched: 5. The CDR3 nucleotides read TGCGCCAGCAGCTTGGATGGGACAGCTATGAACACTGAAGCTTTCTTT. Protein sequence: CASSLDGTAMNTEAFF.